One and the same sample provided the 20 T cell receptor beta chains below, sequenced in a study of response to subunit inactivated influenza vaccine. TCRdb used MiXCR to reprocess the RT-PCR reads, holding one entry per CDR3 protein. This table holds 650,000 to 850,000 distinct CDR3 sequences, around 13% found once. The material was PBMCs from blood, obtained 14 days before vaccination. These receptors were taken from a man aged 45 to 65 who received an inactivated influenza vaccine.

The rearrangement uses TRBV5-1 and TRBJ2-4; D may be TRBD1 (6 bases). Germline CDR1 and CDR2: SGHRS and YFSETQ. The ends were cut back, 4 bases at V and 9 bases at J, with 20 bases in the middle. The CDR3 consists of 15 residues. CDR3 sequence: CASSPRWGPRAIQYF. The CDR3 DNA sequence: TGCGCCAGCAGCCCCCGGTGGGGGCCCAGGGCCATTCAGTACTTC.

The chain is built from TRBV5-6 and TRBJ2-1; 7 bases are a match to TRBD1. J gave up 5 bases and V 3 bases, and 5 bases lay outside the gene matches. This CDR3 comprises 14 residues. The germline CDR1 and CDR2 sequences are SGHDT and YYEEEE. CDR3 nucleotides: TGTGCCAGCAGCTGGGGGACAGCCCACAATGAGCAGTTCTTC. Protein: CASSWGTAHNEQFF.

This clonotype was counted only a few times. This chain joins TRBV6-6 and TRBJ1-5; perhaps TRBD1 as D (6 bases). Trimming took off 7 bases at V and 5 bases at J, with 9 bases between the two ends. This CDR3 comprises 12 residues. Germline V gene data show CDR1 as MNHNY and CDR2 as SVGAGI (reference sequence). CDR3 amino acids: CASKQGYQPQHF. The CDR3, as DNA: TGTGCCAGCAAACAGGGTTATCAGCCCCAGCATTTT.

This clonotype was detected many times. This sequence joins TRBV5-1 and TRBJ1-2, with unresolved D. The CDR3 runs 12 residues. Germline assignment: CDR1 SGHRS and CDR2 YFSETQ. V was trimmed by 2 bases and J by 8 bases, leaving 10 bases between them. CDR3 DNA sequence: TGCGCCAGCAGCTTTGAAGGTGCCGGCTACACCTTC. Amino acids: CASSFEGAGYTF.

This clonotype appeared a few times. The CDR3 loop is CASSSTLAKNIQYF. CDR3 coding DNA: TGCGCCAGCAGCAGCACGCTAGCCAAAAACATTCAGTACTTC. V gene TRBV23-1 combines with J gene TRBJ2-4; no clear D. TRBV23-1 is an ORF; its function is uncertain. V lost 6 bases and J 0 bases, leaving 9 bases between the germline ends. The CDR3 spans 14 residues.

This clonotype was counted between two and nine times. This CDR3 reads CASHQGGFDEQFF. The CDR3, as DNA: TGTGCCAGTCACCAGGGGGGGTTCGATGAGCAGTTCTTC. This chain joins TRBV19 and TRBJ2-1, with D perhaps TRBD1 or TRBD2 (7 bases each). The CDR3 loop spans 13 amino acids. V was pared by 8 bases and J by 8 bases, with 16 bases between. CDR1 is LNHDA, CDR2 SQIVND, per germline (reference sequence).

This clonotype showed up just a few times. The chain has TRBV12-3 or TRBV12-4 and TRBJ1-6; TRBD1 might be the D (6 bases). This CDR3 comprises 13 residues. V was pared by 6 bases and J by 11 bases, with 14 bases between. Here the CDR3 DNA reads TGTGCCAGCAGCCGGGACATCCAGACACCCCTCCACTTT. Translated: CASSRDIQTPLHF.

This clonotype was seen a few times. V and J are TRBV7-2 and TRBJ1-6; 9 nucleotides line up with TRBD1. This CDR3 region has 16 residues. Germline CDR1 reads SGHTA; CDR2 reads FQGNSA. Losses at the gene ends were 5 bases for V and 8 bases for J; bases not matched to a gene: 10. Here the CDR3 DNA reads TGTGCCAGCAGCCCACCGGGGGGACAGGGATATTCACCCCTCCACTTT. Its protein is CASSPPGGQGYSPLHF.

This clonotype has only a few counts. The chain combines TRBV7-2 with TRBJ1-3, with 9 positions matching TRBD1. The V and J ends lost 5 bases and 5 bases, in that order; junction bases with no gene match: 10. The length of the CDR3 is 16 residues. Germline values: CDR1 SGHTA, CDR2 FQGNSA. This CDR3 is CASSPWGGQGRNTIYF. The CDR3 coding sequence is TGTGCCAGCAGCCCATGGGGGGGACAGGGCAGAAACACCATATATTTT.

As DNA, the CDR3 is TGTGCCAGCAGTGGGGGTCCGGGACAGGGGTCTCGGTATAGCAATCAGCCCCAGCATTTT. Translated: CASSGGPGQGSRYSNQPQHF. This sequence joins TRBV14 and TRBJ1-5; 10 bases are shared with TRBD1. There are 20 residues in the CDR3. After removal of 6 bases from V and 0 bases from J, the junction contained 17 bases not matched to a gene. Germline loops: CDR1 SGHDN, CDR2 FVKESK.

This clonotype was recorded at least ten times. The rearrangement joins TRBV18 to TRBJ1-1; D is uncertain. CDR1 and CDR2 (germline): KGHSH, LQKENI. V was shortened by 8 bases and J by 1 base, with 11 bases between the two germline ends. This CDR3 region has 13 residues. The CDR3: CASSPRGNTEAFF. The CDR3 nucleotides are TGTGCCAGCAGTCCCCGGGGGAACACTGAAGCTTTCTTT. The full variable domain, rest sourced from reference TRBV18 and TRBJ1-1, is NAGVMQNPRHLVRRRGQEARLRCSPMKGHSHVYWYRQLPEEGLKFMVYLQKENIIDESGMPKERFSAEFPKEGPSILRIQQVVRGDSAAYFCASSPRGNTEAFFGQGTRLTVV.

The genes are TRBV28 and TRBJ2-7; TRBD1 or TRBD2 may be the D gene (5 bases each). The CDR3 runs to 13 residues. With 8 bases removed from V and 2 bases from J, the gap between germline ends came to 13 bases. Germline V gene data show CDR1 as MDHEN and CDR2 as SYDVKM. CDR3 loop: CASHRDGPYEQYF. The CDR3 DNA follows: TGTGCCAGCCACCGGGACGGACCCTACGAGCAGTACTTC.

The chain uses TRBV20-1 and TRBJ2-7; 8 positions match TRBD2. Germline V gene data show CDR1 as DFQATT and CDR2 as SNEGSKA (reference sequence). The CDR3 consists of 12 residues. Germline trimming cut 4 bases from V and 6 bases from J; bases unmatched to any gene: 5. CDR3 DNA sequence: TGCAGTGCTAAAGCGGGGGCTGCCGAGCAGTACTTC. As protein: CSAKAGAAEQYF.

The chain employs TRBV4-3 and TRBJ2-5; tentative D call: TRBD1 (7 bases). V was clipped by 3 bases and J by 3 bases, with 17 bases between them. Per germline, CDR1 LGHNA and CDR2 YSLEER. The CDR3 runs 16 residues. CDR3 coding DNA: TGCGCCAGCAGCCAGAATTTAGGAGGGGGCGAAGAGACCCAGTACTTC. It is translated as CASSQNLGGGEETQYF.

This clonotype was found a few times. This sequence joins TRBV6-1 and TRBJ2-3; possible D gene TRBD1, 5 bases. Germline V CDR1 and CDR2: MNHNS, SASEGT. With 8 bases removed from V and 9 bases from J, the gap between germline ends came to 18 bases. CDR3 size: 13 residues. The CDR3 region is CASLDPGRGTQYF. DNA for the CDR3: TGTGCCAGCCTAGACCCAGGGCGTGGAACGCAGTATTTT.

This chain uses TRBV29-1 with TRBJ2-3; 12 nucleotides agree with TRBD2. J was trimmed by 3 bases and V by 3 bases; bases with no gene match: 4. The length of the CDR3 is 15 residues. The germline CDR1 and CDR2 sequences are SQVTM and ANQGSEA. The CDR3 region is CSVDPSGRGTDTQYF. The CDR3 DNA reads as TGCAGCGTTGACCCTAGCGGGAGGGGTACAGATACGCAGTATTTT.

This clonotype was picked up a small number of times. The CDR3 DNA reads as TGCAGTGCTAGAGTTGGGCTATCCAATGAGCAGTTCTTC. Translating gives CSARVGLSNEQFF. V usage is TRBV20-1 and J usage is TRBJ2-1; D is uncertain. CDR1 and CDR2 (germline): DFQATT, SNEGSKA (reference sequence). Trimming removed 1 base at V and 6 bases at J, with 10 bases between. The CDR3 runs 13 residues.

V is TRBV20-1 and J is TRBJ2-7; D remains ambiguous. From germline, CDR1 is DFQATT and CDR2 SNEGSKA (reference sequence). Trimming took 0 bases from V and 3 from J, leaving 12 bases between them. The CDR3 runs to 14 residues. CDR3 sequence reads: CSARDPNAIYEQYF. DNA of the CDR3: TGCAGTGCTAGAGATCCTAACGCAATCTACGAGCAGTACTTC.

The chain recombines TRBV7-9 with TRBJ2-6; a weak D match, TRBD1 (6 bases). CDR1 is SEHNR and CDR2 is FQNEAQ in the germline V gene (reference sequence). V dropped 3 bases and J dropped 0 bases, with 9 bases sitting between them. This CDR3 spans 16 amino acids. CDR3 sequence reads: CASSFGGLSGANVLTF. The CDR3 DNA reads as TGTGCCAGCAGCTTTGGGGGCCTCTCTGGGGCCAACGTCCTGACTTTC.

This sequence joins TRBV15 and TRBJ2-2; D gene unclear. The CDR3 spans 12 residues. The germline V gene has CDR1 LNHNV and CDR2 YYDKDF (reference sequence). Trimming took off 1 base at V and 7 bases at J, with 4 bases between the two ends. CDR3 protein: CATSRADGELFF. The CDR3 region has the DNA TGTGCCACCAGCAGAGCGGACGGGGAGCTGTTTTTT.